This T cell receptor beta chain was observed in a study of response to subunit inactivated influenza vaccine. Study-level results: Each seasonal flu vaccination may recruit only limited new T cells, authors suggested.

This clonotype was picked up many times. The target antigen is unknown. One entry per CDR3 protein results from TCRdb running MiXCR on the RT-PCR reads. This table has more than 400,000 distinct CDR3 sequences, 6.5% to 8% appearing once. V dropped 6 bases and J dropped 3 bases, with 6 bases sitting between them. Germline assignment: CDR1 MDHEN and CDR2 SYDVKM. The length of the CDR3 is 12 residues. The rearrangement joins TRBV28 to TRBJ2-1; no reliable D call. The source is a man aged 50 to 69 who received an inactivated influenza vaccine. The sample consisted of PBMCs from blood, taken less than 30 months after vaccination. CDR3 loop: CASSIYYNEQFF. As DNA, the CDR3 is TGTGCCAGCAGCATCTACTACAATGAGCAGTTCTTC.